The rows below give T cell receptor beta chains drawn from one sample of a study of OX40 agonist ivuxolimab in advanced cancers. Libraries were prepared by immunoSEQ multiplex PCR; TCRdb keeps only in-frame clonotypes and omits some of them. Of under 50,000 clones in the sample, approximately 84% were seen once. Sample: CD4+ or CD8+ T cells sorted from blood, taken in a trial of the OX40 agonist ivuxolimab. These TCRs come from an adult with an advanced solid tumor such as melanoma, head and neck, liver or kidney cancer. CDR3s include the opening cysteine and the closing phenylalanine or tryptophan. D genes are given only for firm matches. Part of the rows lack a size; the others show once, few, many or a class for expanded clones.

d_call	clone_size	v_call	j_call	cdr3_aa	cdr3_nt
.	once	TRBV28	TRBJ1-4	CASNPRGEKLFF	TGTGCCAGCAACCCCCGGGGAGAAAAACTGTTTTTT
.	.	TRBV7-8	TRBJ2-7	CASSLLAVGSYEQYF	TGTGCCAGCAGCTTACTTGCGGTCGGCTCCTACGAGCAGTACTTC
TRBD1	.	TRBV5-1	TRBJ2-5	CASNFDGTGSRETQYF	TGCGCCAGCAACTTTGATGGGACAGGGTCGAGAGAGACCCAGTACTTC
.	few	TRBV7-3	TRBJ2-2	CASSKGVGYTGELFF	TGTGCCAGTTCAAAGGGTGTCGGTTACACCGGGGAGCTGTTTTTT
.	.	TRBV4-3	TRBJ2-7	CASSQEARTTYEQYF	TGCGCCAGCAGCCAAGAGGCCCGGACTACCTACGAGCAGTACTTC
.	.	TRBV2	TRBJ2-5	CASSEETQYF	TGTGCCAGCAGTGAGGAGACCCAGTACTTC
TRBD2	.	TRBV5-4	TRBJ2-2	CASSQVPSGSYIGGELFF	TGTGCCAGCAGCCAAGTCCCCAGCGGGAGCTACATCGGCGGGGAGCTGTTTTTT
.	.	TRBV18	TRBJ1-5	CASSPAEIGQPQHF	TGTGCCAGCTCACCAGCGGAGATCGGGCAGCCCCAGCATTTT
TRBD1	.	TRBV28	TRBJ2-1	CASSLGQGNEQFF	TGTGCCAGCAGTTTAGGACAGGGTAATGAGCAGTTCTTC
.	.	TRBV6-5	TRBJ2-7	CASGAYYEQYF	TGTGCCAGCGGAGCCTATTACGAGCAGTACTTC
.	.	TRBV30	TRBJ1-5	CAWTGGANQPQHF	TGTGCCTGGACGGGGGGAGCAAATCAGCCCCAGCATTTT
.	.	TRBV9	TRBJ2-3	CASSVEASHGTDTQYF	TGTGCCAGCAGCGTAGAGGCATCCCACGGCACAGATACGCAGTATTTT
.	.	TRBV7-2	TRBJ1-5	CASSYPGTESQPQHF	TGTGCCAGCAGCTACCCCGGGACGGAGAGTCAGCCCCAGCATTTT
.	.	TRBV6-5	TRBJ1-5	CASSLTVNQPQHF	TGTGCCAGCAGTCTGACGGTCAATCAGCCCCAGCATTTT
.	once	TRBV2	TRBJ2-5	CASSRQETQYF	TGTGCCAGCAGTAGGCAAGAGACCCAGTACTTC
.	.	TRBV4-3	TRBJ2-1	CASSHLMWGSYNEQFF	TGCGCCAGCAGCCACCTCATGTGGGGCTCCTACAATGAGCAGTTCTTC
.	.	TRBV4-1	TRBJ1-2	CASSQEADRRLYGYTF	TGCGCCAGCAGCCAAGAGGCCGATAGACGACTCTATGGCTACACCTTC
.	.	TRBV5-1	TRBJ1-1	CASSENTGSTEAFF	TGCGCCAGCAGCGAAAACACGGGAAGCACTGAAGCTTTCTTT
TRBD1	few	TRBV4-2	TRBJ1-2	CASSQALETGIIGYTF	TGTGCCAGCAGCCAGGCTCTGGAGACAGGGATAATTGGCTACACCTTC
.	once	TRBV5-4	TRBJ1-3	CASSLPGGFGNTIYF	TGTGCCAGCAGCTTACCGGGGGGATTTGGAAACACCATATATTTT
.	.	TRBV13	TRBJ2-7	CASSFSDRFYEQYF	TGTGCCAGCAGCTTCTCCGACAGGTTCTACGAGCAGTACTTC
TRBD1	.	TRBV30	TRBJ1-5	CAWGRDRALNQPQHF	TGTGCCTGGGGCCGGGACAGGGCGCTCAATCAGCCCCAGCATTTT
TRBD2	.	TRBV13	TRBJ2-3	CASSWDYRTDTQYF	TGTGCCAGCAGCTGGGACTACCGCACAGATACGCAGTATTTT
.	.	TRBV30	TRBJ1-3	CAWSVGGNTIYF	TGTGCCTGGAGTGTGGGGGGAAACACCATATATTTT
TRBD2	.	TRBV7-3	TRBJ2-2	CASSLTGAGAPGELFF	TGTGCCAGCAGCTTGACGGGAGCGGGGGCCCCCGGGGAGCTGTTTTTT
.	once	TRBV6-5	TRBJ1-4	CASRSGGWYEKLFF	TGTGCCAGCAGGTCCGGGGGATGGTATGAAAAACTGTTTTTT
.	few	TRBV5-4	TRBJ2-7	CASSLDYGREQYF	TGTGCCAGCAGCTTGGATTACGGCAGGGAGCAGTACTTC
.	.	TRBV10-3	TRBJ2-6	CAISESIGKVGSGANVLTF	TGTGCCATCAGTGAGTCGATAGGAAAGGTGGGGTCTGGGGCCAACGTCCTGACTTTC
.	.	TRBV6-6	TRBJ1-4	CASSYSLGEKLFF	TGTGCCAGCAGTTATTCCCTCGGCGAAAAACTGTTTTTT
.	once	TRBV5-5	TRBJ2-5	CASSPRQDSRGETQYF	TGTGCCAGTTCTCCCCGACAGGACTCGAGGGGGGAGACCCAGTACTTC
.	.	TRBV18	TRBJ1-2	CASSPSDSYGYTF	TGTGCCAGCTCACCATCGGACAGCTATGGCTACACCTTC
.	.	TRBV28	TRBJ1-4	CASTNINEKLFF	TGTGCCAGCACAAATATTAATGAAAAACTGTTTTTT
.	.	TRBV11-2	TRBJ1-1	CASSFLDLNTEAFF	TGTGCCAGCAGCTTCCTCGACCTGAACACTGAAGCTTTCTTT
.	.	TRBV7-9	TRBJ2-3	CASSLDGRDTQYF	TGTGCCAGCAGCTTAGATGGAAGAGATACGCAGTATTTT
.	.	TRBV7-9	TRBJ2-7	CASSLESREQYF	TGTGCCAGCAGCTTAGAAAGCCGCGAGCAGTACTTC
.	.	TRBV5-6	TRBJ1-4	CASSLRGRQANEKLFF	TGTGCCAGCAGCTTGCGAGGGCGACAGGCTAATGAAAAACTGTTTTTT
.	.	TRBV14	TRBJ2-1	CASRQSDSLGNNEQFF	TGTGCCAGCAGACAATCAGACAGTTTGGGAAACAATGAGCAGTTCTTC
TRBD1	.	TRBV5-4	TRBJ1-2	CASSRRGQEAYGYTF	TGTGCCAGCAGCCGAAGGGGACAGGAAGCATATGGCTACACCTTC
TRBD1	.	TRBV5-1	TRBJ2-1	CASSQGQSNNEQFF	TGCGCCAGCAGCCAGGGACAGTCGAACAATGAGCAGTTCTTC
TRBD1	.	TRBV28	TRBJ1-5	CASCNGQGFNQPQHF	TGTGCCAGCTGTAATGGACAGGGGTTCAATCAGCCCCAGCATTTT
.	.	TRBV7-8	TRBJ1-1	CASSTRIETGTEAFF	TGTGCCAGCAGTACCAGGATTGAAACGGGCACTGAAGCTTTCTTT
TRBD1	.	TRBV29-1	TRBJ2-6	CSVGFVQGYTGANVLTF	TGCAGCGTTGGGTTCGTACAGGGGTACACTGGGGCCAACGTCCTGACTTTC
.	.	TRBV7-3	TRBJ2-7	CASSLSREQYF	TGTGCCAGCAGCTTATCCCGCGAGCAGTACTTC
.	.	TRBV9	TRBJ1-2	CASSVDGRANYGYTF	TGTGCCAGCAGCGTAGACGGGAGAGCTAACTATGGCTACACCTTC
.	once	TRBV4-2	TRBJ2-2	CASSQEGGTTTGELFF	TGTGCCAGCAGCCAAGAAGGGGGGACCACCACCGGGGAGCTGTTTTTT
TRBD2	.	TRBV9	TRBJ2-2	CASRLAENTGELFF	TGTGCCAGCAGACTAGCGGAGAACACCGGGGAGCTGTTTTTT